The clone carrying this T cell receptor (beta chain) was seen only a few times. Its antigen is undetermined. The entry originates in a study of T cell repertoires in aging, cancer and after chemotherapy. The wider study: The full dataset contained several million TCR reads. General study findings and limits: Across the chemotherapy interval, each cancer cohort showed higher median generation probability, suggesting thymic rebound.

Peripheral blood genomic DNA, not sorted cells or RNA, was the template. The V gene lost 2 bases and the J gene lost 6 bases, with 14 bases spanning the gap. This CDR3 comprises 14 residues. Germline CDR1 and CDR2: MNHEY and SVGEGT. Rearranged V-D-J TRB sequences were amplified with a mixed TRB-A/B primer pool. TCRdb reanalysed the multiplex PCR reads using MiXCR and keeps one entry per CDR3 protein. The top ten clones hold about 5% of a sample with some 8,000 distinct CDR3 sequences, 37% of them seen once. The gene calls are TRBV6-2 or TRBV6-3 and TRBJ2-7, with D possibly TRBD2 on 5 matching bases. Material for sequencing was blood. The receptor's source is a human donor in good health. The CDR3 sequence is CASSYGASAGEQYF. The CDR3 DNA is TGTGCCAGCAGTTACGGAGCCTCGGCGGGCGAGCAGTACTTC.